Shown below are 25 T cell receptor beta chains from a single sample sequenced in a study of shared clonotypes between healthy human individuals. TCRdb keeps only in-frame clones here, not all; method: immunoSEQ multiplex PCR. The sample holds roughly 720,000 clones, roughly 87% seen once. The sample consisted of memory CD8+ T cells from PBMCs. Indicated subset: CD45RO+ cells pooled with CCR7-negative TemRA cells. These receptors were taken from a man aged 18 to 29 in good health. Some clones in this sample may be carry-over from other donors' samples.

This chain connects TRBV4-1 to TRBJ2-7; 11 bases map to TRBD2. The junction had 2 bases not matched to a gene; V was cut back by 1 base and J by 3 bases. CDR1 and CDR2 (germline): MGHRA, YSYEKL. The length of the CDR3 is 15 residues. CDR3 nucleotides: TGCGCCAGCAGCCAAGGACTAGCGGGGAACTACGAGCAGTACTTC. It is translated as CASSQGLAGNYEQYF.

With respect to this clone: Other DNA sequences in the same sample also yield this CDR3. This chain uses TRBV27 with TRBJ2-5; D gene uncertain. The germline CDR1 and CDR2 sequences are MNHEY and SMNVEV (reference sequence). V lost 0 bases, J lost 4 bases, and 3 bases lay in between. The CDR3 contains 12 residues. The CDR3 loop is CASSLSGETQYF. The CDR3 DNA is TGTGCCAGCAGTTTATCGGGAGAGACCCAGTACTTC.

The chain carries TRBV27 and TRBJ1-2, with 7 nucleotides matching TRBD1. Germline CDR1 reads MNHEY; CDR2 reads SMNVEV (reference sequence). V was clipped by 3 bases and J by 6 bases; unmatched bases: 10. This CDR3 has 15 residues. CDR3 DNA sequence: TGTGCCAGCAGTTTGCTAGGGGGCGAGGTCAATGGCTACACCTTC. Translated, it gives CASSLLGGEVNGYTF.

J is TRBJ2-1 and V is TRBV6-1; no firm D call. This CDR3 comprises 12 residues. In germline, CDR1 is MNHNS, CDR2 SASEGT. V gave up 5 bases and J gave up 4 bases, with 6 bases separating them. The CDR3 loop is CASSLKYNEQFF. CDR3 DNA: TGTGCCAGCAGTCTCAAGTACAATGAGCAGTTCTTC.

The chain has TRBV7-3 and TRBJ2-7, with 8 bases identical to TRBD2. The CDR3 sequence is 17 residues long. Per the germline V gene, CDR1 is SGHTA and CDR2 is FQGTGA. J gave up 5 bases and V 5 bases, and 17 bases lay outside the gene matches. The CDR3 bases are TGTGCCAGCAGCCCATCGCCTAGCGGGTATCTAAGGGACGAGCAGTACTTC. Translating gives CASSPSPSGYLRDEQYF.

The chain is built from TRBV4-3 and TRBJ2-7; maybe TRBD1 (5 bases). CDR1 is LGHNA and CDR2 is YSLEER in the germline V gene. With 1 base removed from V and 1 base from J, the gap between germline ends came to 14 bases. The CDR3 is 16 amino acids. DNA for the CDR3: TGCGCCAGCAGCCAAGGGCACAGGTCTATATCCTACGAGCAGTACTTC. Amino acids: CASSQGHRSISYEQYF.

V and J are TRBV9 and TRBJ1-1; no firm D call. Deletions cut 0 bases from V and 3 bases from J, with 18 bases between. There are 17 residues in the CDR3. Germline CDR1 SGDLS, CDR2 YYNGEE. CDR3 DNA: TGTGCCAGCAGCGTAGTGGAGGGCCCTAAAGGTCACACTGAAGCTTTCTTT. It specifies CASSVVEGPKGHTEAFF.

The J gene is TRBJ2-2, the V gene TRBV23-1; 8 nucleotides agree with TRBD1. TRBV23-1 is identified as an open reading frame with a role that is uncertain. J lost 6 bases, V lost 6 bases, and 6 bases had no gene match. CDR3 length: 14 residues. For the CDR3, the DNA is TGCGCCAGCAGGGACAGGGAGTTTCCCGGGGAGCTGTTTTTT. Its protein is CASRDREFPGELFF.

A single count supports this clone. The chain combines TRBV4-1 with TRBJ2-5; a possible D gene is TRBD2 (5 bases). Trimming took 3 bases from V and 1 from J, leaving 12 bases between them. There are 15 residues in the CDR3. The germline V gene encodes CDR1 MGHRA and CDR2 YSYEKL. This CDR3 is CASSQLTSSQETQYF. The CDR3 DNA is TGCGCCAGCAGCCAGCTAACTAGTTCCCAAGAGACCCAGTACTTC.

The chain has TRBV29-1 and TRBJ2-1; 12 bases agree with TRBD1. This CDR3 has 14 residues. Per germline, CDR1 SQVTM and CDR2 ANQGSEA. The ends lost 5 bases at V and 5 bases at J; junction bases unmatched: 4. The CDR3 DNA reads as TGCAGCGTTCCGGGACAGGGGGCGAACAATGAGCAGTTCTTC. The encoded protein is CSVPGQGANNEQFF.

The chain couples TRBV4-1 to TRBJ1-1; D unclear. CDR1 and CDR2 (germline): MGHRA, YSYEKL. CDR3 length equals 15 residues. Trimming left V 6 bases short and J 1 base short, with 15 bases between. The CDR3 here is CASRHPGHGNTEAFF. For the CDR3, the DNA is TGCGCCAGCAGACACCCCGGGCACGGGAACACTGAAGCTTTCTTT.

This chain joins TRBV13 and TRBJ1-3; TRBD1 is a possible D gene (5 bases). V was trimmed by 4 bases and J by 6 bases, leaving 16 bases between them. Germline V gene sequence: CDR1 PRHDT, CDR2 FYEKMQ (reference sequence). CDR3 size: 15 residues. The CDR3 loop is CASSSRDLGENTIYF. The CDR3 DNA reads as TGTGCCAGCAGCTCAAGAGACCTGGGGGAAAACACCATATATTTT. Variable domain in full (rest from reference TRBV13 and TRBJ1-3): AAGVIQSPRHLIKEKRETATLKCYPIPRHDTVYWYQQGPGQDPQFLISFYEKMQSDKGSIPDRFSAQQFSDYHSELNMSSLELGDSALYFCASSSRDLGENTIYFGEGSWLTVV.

J is TRBJ2-7 and V is TRBV6-1, with D uncertain. This CDR3 region has 13 residues. The ends were cut back, 6 bases at V and 1 base at J, with 10 bases in the middle. Germline CDR1 reads MNHNS; CDR2 reads SASEGT. The CDR3 DNA follows: TGTGCCAGCAGGACGAGGCTGTCCTACGAGCAGTACTTC. Translation: CASRTRLSYEQYF.

This sequence joins TRBV25-1 and TRBJ2-3; D is ambiguous. Trimming cost V 7 bases and J 4 bases, with 9 bases left between them. The CDR3 totals 12 residues. Looked up from germline, CDR1 is MGHDK and CDR2 is SYGVNS. The CDR3 reads CASNNVADTQYF. DNA of the CDR3: TGTGCCAGCAACAACGTCGCAGATACGCAGTATTTT. Full variable domain (rest looked up from reference TRBV25-1 and TRBJ2-3): EADIYQTPRYLVIGTGKKITLECSQTMGHDKMYWYQQDPGMELHLIHYSYGVNSTEKGDLSSESTVSRIRTEHFPLTLESARPSHTSQYLCASNNVADTQYFGPGTRLTVL.

The V gene is TRBV2, the J gene TRBJ2-4; 7 bases align to TRBD1. Trimming took 8 bases from V and 0 from J; bases not matched to a gene: 7. Per germline, CDR1 SNHLY and CDR2 FYNNEI. The CDR3 extends over 15 amino acids. CDR3 sequence reads: CASWGQTLAKNIQYF. The CDR3 region has the DNA TGTGCCAGCTGGGGACAGACCTTAGCCAAAAACATTCAGTACTTC.

The chain recombines TRBV19 with TRBJ1-1; D not resolved. Germline loops: CDR1 LNHDA, CDR2 SQIVND (reference sequence). The CDR3 runs 16 residues. The germline V and J ends were trimmed by 0 bases and 0 bases, with 11 bases remaining between them. The CDR3 spells CASSIDVADLNTEAFF. The CDR3 coding sequence is TGTGCCAGTAGTATAGACGTGGCGGACCTGAACACTGAAGCTTTCTTT.

This chain links TRBV11-3 with TRBJ2-1, with TRBD2 as a possible D gene (6 bases). The V end was cut by 2 bases, the J end by 8 bases, with 16 bases between. Germline V gives CDR1 SGHNT, CDR2 YENEEA. The CDR3 has 15 amino acids. The CDR3 loop is CASSLLGGRGDEQFF. The CDR3 DNA reads TGTGCCAGCAGCTTATTAGGAGGGCGGGGCGATGAGCAGTTCTTC.

This sequence joins TRBV10-3 and TRBJ2-2; D ambiguous. Deletions cut 6 bases from V and 1 base from J, with 6 bases between. CDR1 is ENHRY, CDR2 SYGVKD, per germline. This CDR3 contains 13 residues. CDR3 DNA: TGTGCCATCAGGGCAGGGAACACCGGGGAGCTGTTTTTT. As protein: CAIRAGNTGELFF.

The V gene is TRBV7-9, the J gene TRBJ2-5; a possible D gene is TRBD1 (5 bases). The V gene's germline CDR1 is SEHNR and CDR2 FQNEAQ (reference sequence). The CDR3 spans 13 residues. V was clipped by 1 base and J by 3 bases, with 6 bases between them. CDR3 sequence reads: CASSLVGEETQYF. CDR3 nucleotides: TGTGCCAGCAGCTTAGTAGGGGAAGAGACCCAGTACTTC.

The V and J genes are TRBV14 and TRBJ1-2; D uncertain. CDR1 and CDR2 from the germline V gene are SGHDN and FVKESK. The CDR3 extends over 14 amino acids. V dropped 4 bases and J dropped 1 base, with 10 bases sitting between them. The CDR3 DNA sequence: TGTGCCAGCAGCCTTCGATACTTTAACTATGGCTACACCTTC. Its translation is CASSLRYFNYGYTF.

The chain has TRBV4-1 and TRBJ2-7, with 7 bases lining up with TRBD2. The germline CDR1 and CDR2 sequences are MGHRA and YSYEKL. The CDR3 contains 15 residues. The V segment lost 6 bases and the J segment 1 base; nucleotides outside the gene matches: 9. CDR3 in amino acids: CASSEEAGLSYEQYF. The CDR3 DNA sequence: TGCGCCAGCAGTGAGGAAGCGGGACTTTCCTACGAGCAGTACTTC.

This chain connects TRBV27 to TRBJ1-2, with D perhaps matching TRBD1 (5 bases). Germline V gene data show CDR1 as MNHEY and CDR2 as SMNVEV (reference sequence). The CDR3 runs to 15 residues. V shed 0 bases and J shed 7 bases, with 15 bases lying between them. The CDR3 loop reads CASSLSGASGGGYTF. DNA of the CDR3: TGTGCCAGCAGTTTATCGGGCGCCTCGGGGGGTGGCTACACCTTC.

V is TRBV9 and J is TRBJ2-3, with 7 bases aligning to TRBD2. Trimming cost V 4 bases and J 3 bases; bases outside gene matches: 11. Per germline, CDR1 SGDLS and CDR2 YYNGEE. The CDR3 sequence is 16 residues long. CDR3 in amino acids: CASSPWGGGGTDTQYF. In DNA form, the CDR3 reads TGTGCCAGCAGCCCTTGGGGCGGGGGAGGTACAGATACGCAGTATTTT.

The chain combines TRBV28 with TRBJ1-1, with D perhaps matching TRBD1 (5 bases). The germline V gene encodes CDR1 MDHEN and CDR2 SYDVKM. The CDR3 covers 15 residues. Trimming took 5 bases from V and 1 from J, leaving 14 bases between them. CDR3 in amino acids: CASSTYRQSNTEAFF. CDR3 DNA sequence: TGTGCCAGCAGTACCTACAGGCAGTCGAACACTGAAGCTTTCTTT.

J is TRBJ2-7 and V is TRBV5-6; D possibly corresponds to TRBD1 (6 bases). Germline lookup yields CDR1 SGHDT and CDR2 YYEEEE. The CDR3 runs 13 residues. V was shortened by 4 bases and J by 10 bases, with 18 bases between the two germline ends. CDR3 sequence: CASSASGDEAQYF. CDR3 coding DNA: TGTGCCAGCAGCGCATCAGGGGACGAGGCCCAGTACTTC.